This TCR beta chain is from a study of early T cells in non-severe SARS-CoV-2 infection (dated by TCRdb to about 2021). Study-wide context: Because TCR sequencing was done on bulk RNA from unsorted whole blood, the alpha and beta chains could not be paired.

The study was a case-control design nested within a healthcare worker cohort in London, UK, with weekly nasopharyngeal swab PCR tests and blood sampling. Healthcare workers were recruited during the week of the UK lockdown, between 23 and 31 March 2020, and followed weekly for up to roughly 15 weeks. CDR1 and CDR2, per the germline V gene (reference sequence), are DFQATT and SNEGSKA. The CDR3, cysteine through phenylalanine, is 13 amino acids long. Only the CDR3 part of the read is kept: 39 bases, read in frame from the first base. What the study reported, not specific to this receptor: VDJdb matching was skewed toward anti-spike CD8 responses and likely underestimated virus-specific expansions by missing private and CD4 specificities.

A word on this clonotype: The clone's antigen remains unknown. A junction end diverges from the germline sequence, so it may reflect a read error.

Library preparation employed 5' RACE. TCRdb shows the sequencer as NextSeq 500. To correct for sequencing error and PCR bias, the TCR library protocol tagged individual cDNA molecules with unique molecular identifiers. Sequencing covered both TCR alpha and beta chains, and within each sample the abundances of alpha and beta sequences were tightly co-correlated. The paper's data handling went like this. Decombinator V4 was used to annotate the V gene, J gene and CDR3 of the TCR sequences. TCRs were defined as expanded if a significant change between any two time points was detected under a Poisson model with p below 0.0001. Abundances of TCRs were expressed as counts per million after normalisation to the total number of TCRs sequenced in each sample. MAIT TCRs were defined by TRAV1-2 paired with TRAJ12, TRAJ20 or TRAJ33, and iNKT TCRs by TRAV10 paired with TRAJ18. VDJdb, accessed 1 November 2021, was searched for CMV, EBV and SARS-CoV-2 annotated TCRs, with TCRs annotated for multiple antigens excluded. TCRdb's own reprocessing of the public reads used fastp at Q25 and MiXCR and kept productive beta chains. Rows matching on CDR3 protein sequence are summarized as one entry with the most common DNA and genes. These V and J calls originate from TCRdb's pipeline instead of the authors' own analysis. Here the sample has some 98,000 distinct CDR3 sequences; more than 9.5% occur a single time. Around 5% of the sample is in the top ten clones.

The chain is assembled from TRBV20-1 and TRBJ1-3; the D gene assignment is ambiguous. This sequence originates from an adult who was a healthcare worker with PCR-confirmed SARS-CoV-2 infection or an uninfected control (not recorded which). Sequencing was performed on whole blood. The CDR3 protein sequence reads: CSARTPSGNTINF. The sequence in DNA is TGCAGTGCTAGGACCCCTTCTGGAAACACCATAAATTTT.